This TCR beta chain was sequenced in a study of T-cell memory formation after mild COVID-19. Germline values: CDR1 SGHRS, CDR2 YFSETQ. The CDR3 runs to 14 residues. The V end was cut by 0 bases, the J end by 2 bases, with 8 bases between. After 5'RACE with constant-segment primers, TCR alpha and TCR beta cDNA libraries carrying sample barcodes and UMIs were obtained. TCRdb itself ran the 5' RACE reads through MiXCR, one entry per CDR3 protein. Of under 700,000 distinct CDR3 sequences in the sample, around 20% were seen once. Overall study results and limits: Clones that contracted from day 15 to 85 had balanced CD4/CD8; later expanders were CD4+ biased. Among clones peaking at day 37 in the second wave, SARS-CoV-2 specificity remained unconfirmed. Shrinking CD4+ clones resided mostly in CM and EM, and CD8+ ones in EMRA.

Concerning this clonotype itself: The antigen is undetermined.

This TCR came from an adult woman who had mild COVID-19 (a few samples of this study predate the infection). Cell type and time point are not known. Sequencing was performed on PBMCs or a T cell subset sorted from them (not recorded which). The V call is TRBV5-1, the J call TRBJ1-1; no firm D call. In nucleotides, the CDR3 is TGCGCCAGCAGCTTGGAGGAGGGTAACACTGAAGCTTTCTTT. Residues: CASSLEEGNTEAFF. Full variable domain (missing parts from reference TRBV5-1 and TRBJ1-1): KAGVTQTPRYLIKTRGQQVTLSCSPISGHRSVSWYQQTPGQGLQFLFEYFSETQRNKGNFPGRFSGRQFSNSRSEMNVSTLELGDSALYLCASSLEEGNTEAFFGQGTRLTVV.